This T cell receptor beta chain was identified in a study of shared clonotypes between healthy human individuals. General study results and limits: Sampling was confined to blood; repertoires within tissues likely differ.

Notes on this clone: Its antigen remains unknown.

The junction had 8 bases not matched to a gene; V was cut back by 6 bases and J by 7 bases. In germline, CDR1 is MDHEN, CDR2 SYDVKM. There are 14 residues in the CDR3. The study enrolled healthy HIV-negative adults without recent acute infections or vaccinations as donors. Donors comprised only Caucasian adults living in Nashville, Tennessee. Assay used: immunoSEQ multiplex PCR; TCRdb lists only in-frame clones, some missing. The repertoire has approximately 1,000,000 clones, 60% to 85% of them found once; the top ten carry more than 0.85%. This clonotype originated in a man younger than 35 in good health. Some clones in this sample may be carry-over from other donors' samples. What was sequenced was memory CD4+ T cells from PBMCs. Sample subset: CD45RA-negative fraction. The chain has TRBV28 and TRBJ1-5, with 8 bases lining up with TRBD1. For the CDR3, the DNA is TGTGCCAGCAGATCACAGGGGGGAGGACAGCCCCAGCATTTT. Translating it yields CASRSQGGGQPQHF.